The subject of this entry is one T cell receptor beta chain. TCRdb reprocessed the 5' RACE reads with MiXCR, giving one entry per CDR3 protein. The sample yields 95,000 to 150,000 distinct CDR3 sequences, under 8.5% seen once. The data stem from a study of T cells after yellow fever vaccination. CDR1 SNHLY and CDR2 FYNNEI come from the germline V gene. V was pared by 7 bases and J by 6 bases, with 16 bases between. The CDR3 has 14 residues. The clonotype was recovered from a young man who received the YFV17D yellow fever vaccine. The chain combines TRBV2 with TRBJ2-1; possible D gene TRBD2, 6 bases. The source was CD4+ T cells sorted from PBMCs, collected around 10 days after the first yellow fever vaccination. The chain's CDR3 is CASTVGTWGNEQFF. DNA of the CDR3: TGTGCCAGCACTGTCGGGACTTGGGGCAATGAGCAGTTCTTC.